The T cell receptor beta chain described here comes from a study of blood T cell repertoires in COVID-19. How the authors handled the data: Nucleated cell number was recorded as an estimate derived from reference gene primer amplification. The data were produced by immunoSEQ multiplex PCR, yet TCRdb's version contains in-frame clones alone and is incomplete. V and J calls and clone size are copied from that table; D and trimming were computed from the DNA. Found here are around 250,000 clones, 86% of them singletons; the top ten hold just under 9%. The TCR sequence derives from a man aged 35-49 years with active or convalescent COVID-19. Sequenced: peripheral blood.

CDR3: CASSQGTGGRGEKLFF. In DNA, the CDR3 is TGTGCCAGCAGCCAGGGCACAGGGGGCAGGGGTGAAAAACTGTTTTTT. The rearrangement joins TRBV4-2 to TRBJ1-4; TRBD1 matches 9 bases. Germline V gene sequence: CDR1 LGHNA, CDR2 YNFKEQ. V shed 3 bases, J shed 7 bases, and the junction held 9 bases outside the gene matches. The CDR3 runs 16 residues.